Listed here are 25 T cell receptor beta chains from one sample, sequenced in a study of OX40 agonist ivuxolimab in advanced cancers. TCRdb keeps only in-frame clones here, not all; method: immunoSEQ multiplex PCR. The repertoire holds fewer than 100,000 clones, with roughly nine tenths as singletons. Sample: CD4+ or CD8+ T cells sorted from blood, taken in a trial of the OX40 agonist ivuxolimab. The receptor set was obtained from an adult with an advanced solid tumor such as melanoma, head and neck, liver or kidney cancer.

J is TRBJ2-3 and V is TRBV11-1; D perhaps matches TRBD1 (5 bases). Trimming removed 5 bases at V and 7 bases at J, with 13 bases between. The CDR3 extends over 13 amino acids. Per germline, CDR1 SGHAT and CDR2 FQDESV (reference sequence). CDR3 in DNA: TGTGCCAGCAGCCCCCAGCAGGGCTATACGCAGTATTTT. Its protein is CASSPQQGYTQYF.

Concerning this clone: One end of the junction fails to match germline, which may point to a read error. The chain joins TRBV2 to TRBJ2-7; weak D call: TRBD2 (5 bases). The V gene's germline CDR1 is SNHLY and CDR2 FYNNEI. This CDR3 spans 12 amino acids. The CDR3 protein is CASIRSLRGFAF. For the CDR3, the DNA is TGTGCCAGCATCAGGTCCCTTCGGGGATTCGCCTTC.

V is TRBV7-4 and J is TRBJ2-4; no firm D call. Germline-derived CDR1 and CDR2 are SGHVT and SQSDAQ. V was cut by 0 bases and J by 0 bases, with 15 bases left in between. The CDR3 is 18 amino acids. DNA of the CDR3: TGTGCCAGCAGCTTAGCTCCCCCGAAGAAGTTAGCCAAAAACATTCAGTACTTC. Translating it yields CASSLAPPKKLAKNIQYF.

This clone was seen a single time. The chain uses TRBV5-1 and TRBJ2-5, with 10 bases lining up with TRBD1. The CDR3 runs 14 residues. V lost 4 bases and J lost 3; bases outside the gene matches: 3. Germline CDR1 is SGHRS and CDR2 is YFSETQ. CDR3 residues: CASSLGTGEETQYF. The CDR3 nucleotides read TGCGCCAGCAGCCTCGGGACAGGGGAAGAGACCCAGTACTTC.

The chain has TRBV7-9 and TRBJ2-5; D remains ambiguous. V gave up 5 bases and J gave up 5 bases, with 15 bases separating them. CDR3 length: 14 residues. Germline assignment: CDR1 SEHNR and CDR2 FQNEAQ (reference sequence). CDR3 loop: CASSKLGFGETQYF. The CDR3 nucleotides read TGTGCCAGCAGCAAATTAGGTTTTGGGGAGACCCAGTACTTC.

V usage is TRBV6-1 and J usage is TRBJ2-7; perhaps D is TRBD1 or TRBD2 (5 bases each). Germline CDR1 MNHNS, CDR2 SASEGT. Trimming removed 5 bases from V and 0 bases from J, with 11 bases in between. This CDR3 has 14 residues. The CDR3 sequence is CASSSPGSSYEQYF. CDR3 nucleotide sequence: TGTGCCAGCAGTTCCCCAGGGAGCTCCTACGAGCAGTACTTC.

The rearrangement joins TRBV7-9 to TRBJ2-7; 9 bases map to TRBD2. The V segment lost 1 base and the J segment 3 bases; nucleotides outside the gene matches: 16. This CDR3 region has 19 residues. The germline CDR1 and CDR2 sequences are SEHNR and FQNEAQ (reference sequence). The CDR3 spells CASSLGYRGRAVIDYEQYF. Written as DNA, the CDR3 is TGTGCCAGCAGCTTAGGGTACCGCGGGAGGGCCGTTATAGACTACGAGCAGTACTTC. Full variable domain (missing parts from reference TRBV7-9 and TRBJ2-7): DTGVSQNPRHKITKRGQNVTFRCDPISEHNRLYWYRQTLGQGPEFLTYFQNEAQLEKSRLLSDRFSAERPKGSFSTLEIQRTEQGDSAMYLCASSLGYRGRAVIDYEQYFGPGTRLTVT.

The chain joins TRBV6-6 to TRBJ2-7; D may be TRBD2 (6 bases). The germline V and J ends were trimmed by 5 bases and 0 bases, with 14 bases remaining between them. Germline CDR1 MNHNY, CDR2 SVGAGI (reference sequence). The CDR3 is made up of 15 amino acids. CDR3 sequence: CASSLDYLSSYEQYF. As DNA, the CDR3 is TGTGCCAGCAGTCTGGACTACTTGTCCTCCTACGAGCAGTACTTC.

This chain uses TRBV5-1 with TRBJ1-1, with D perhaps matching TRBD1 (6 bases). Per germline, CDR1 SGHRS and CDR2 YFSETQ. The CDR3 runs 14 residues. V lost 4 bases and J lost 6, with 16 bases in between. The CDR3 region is CASSRTVLSAEAFF. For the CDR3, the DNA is TGCGCCAGCAGCCGGACAGTTCTTAGCGCTGAAGCTTTCTTT. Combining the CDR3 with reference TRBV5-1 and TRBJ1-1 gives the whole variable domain KAGVTQTPRYLIKTRGQQVTLSCSPISGHRSVSWYQQTPGQGLQFLFEYFSETQRNKGNFPGRFSGRQFSNSRSEMNVSTLELGDSALYLCASSRTVLSAEAFFGQGTRLTVV.

CDR3 region: CASRGAGDTQYF. For the CDR3, the DNA is TGCGCCAGCCGGGGGGCCGGAGATACGCAGTATTTT. The rearrangement links TRBV10-1 to TRBJ2-3; weak D call: TRBD2 (7 bases). Germline CDR1 and CDR2: WNHNN and SYGVQD (reference sequence). V was shortened by 8 bases and J by 5 bases, with 11 bases between the two germline ends. CDR3 length equals 12 residues.

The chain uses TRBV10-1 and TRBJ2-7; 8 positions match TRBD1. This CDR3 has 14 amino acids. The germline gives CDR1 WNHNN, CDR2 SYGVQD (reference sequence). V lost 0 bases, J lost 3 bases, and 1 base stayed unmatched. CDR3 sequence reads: CASSESGTGYEQYF. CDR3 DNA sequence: TGCGCCAGCAGTGAGTCCGGGACAGGCTACGAGCAGTACTTC.

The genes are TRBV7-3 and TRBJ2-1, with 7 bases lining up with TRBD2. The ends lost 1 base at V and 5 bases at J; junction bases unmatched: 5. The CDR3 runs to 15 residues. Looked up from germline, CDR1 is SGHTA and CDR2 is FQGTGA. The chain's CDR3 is CASSLMASGNNEQFF. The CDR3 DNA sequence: TGTGCCAGCAGCTTAATGGCTAGCGGTAACAATGAGCAGTTCTTC.

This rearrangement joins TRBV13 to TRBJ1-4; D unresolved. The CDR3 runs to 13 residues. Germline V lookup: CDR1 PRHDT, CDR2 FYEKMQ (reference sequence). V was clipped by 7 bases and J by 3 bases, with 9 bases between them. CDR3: CASKWGSNEKLFF. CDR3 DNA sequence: TGTGCCAGCAAGTGGGGATCTAATGAAAAACTGTTTTTT.

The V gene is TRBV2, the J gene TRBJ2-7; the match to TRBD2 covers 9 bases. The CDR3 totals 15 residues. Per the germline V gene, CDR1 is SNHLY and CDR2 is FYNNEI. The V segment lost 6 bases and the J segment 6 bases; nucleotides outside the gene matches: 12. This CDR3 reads CASSDPPAGGVEQYF. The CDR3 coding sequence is TGTGCCAGCAGCGACCCCCCGGCGGGGGGGGTCGAGCAGTACTTC.

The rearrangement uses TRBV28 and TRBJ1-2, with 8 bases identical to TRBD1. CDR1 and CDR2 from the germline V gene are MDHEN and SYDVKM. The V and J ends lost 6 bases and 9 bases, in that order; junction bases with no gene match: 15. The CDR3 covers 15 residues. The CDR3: CASSVLGTGQRSYTF. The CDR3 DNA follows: TGTGCCAGCAGCGTCCTTGGGACAGGACAAAGGAGCTACACCTTC.

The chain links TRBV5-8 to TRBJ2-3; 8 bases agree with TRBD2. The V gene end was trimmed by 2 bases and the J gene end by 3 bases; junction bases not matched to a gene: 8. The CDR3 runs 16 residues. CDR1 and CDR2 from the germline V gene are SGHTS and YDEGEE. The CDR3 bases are TGTGCCAGCAGCTTAGGAGCGGGAGTTGGGACAGATACGCAGTATTTT. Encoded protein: CASSLGAGVGTDTQYF.

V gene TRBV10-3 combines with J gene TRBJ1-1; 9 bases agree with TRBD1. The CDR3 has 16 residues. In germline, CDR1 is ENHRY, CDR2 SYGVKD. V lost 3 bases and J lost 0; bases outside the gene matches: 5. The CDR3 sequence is CAISDRDRVMNTEAFF. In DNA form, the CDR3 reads TGTGCCATCAGTGACCGGGACAGGGTCATGAACACTGAAGCTTTCTTT.

This CDR3 reads CASSQTGTEAFF. CDR3 sequence (DNA): TGTGCCAGTAGCCAGACAGGGACTGAAGCTTTCTTT. The chain is built from TRBV19 and TRBJ1-1; 7 nucleotides line up with TRBD1. After removal of 6 bases from V and 5 bases from J, the junction contained 3 bases not matched to a gene. CDR3 length: 12 residues. Germline CDR1 reads LNHDA; CDR2 reads SQIVND (reference sequence).

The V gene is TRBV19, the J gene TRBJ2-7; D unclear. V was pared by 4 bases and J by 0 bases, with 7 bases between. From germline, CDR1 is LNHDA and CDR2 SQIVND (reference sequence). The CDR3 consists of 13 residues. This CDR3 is CASSRSDSYEQYF. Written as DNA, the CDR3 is TGTGCCAGTAGTAGGTCAGACTCCTACGAGCAGTACTTC.

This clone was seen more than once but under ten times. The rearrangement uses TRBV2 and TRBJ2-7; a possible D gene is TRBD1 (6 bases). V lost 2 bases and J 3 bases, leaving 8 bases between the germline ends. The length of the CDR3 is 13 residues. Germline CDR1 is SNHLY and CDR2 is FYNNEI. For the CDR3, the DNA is TGTGCCAGCAGTGAACAGGGGAGCTACGAGCAGTACTTC. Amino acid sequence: CASSEQGSYEQYF.

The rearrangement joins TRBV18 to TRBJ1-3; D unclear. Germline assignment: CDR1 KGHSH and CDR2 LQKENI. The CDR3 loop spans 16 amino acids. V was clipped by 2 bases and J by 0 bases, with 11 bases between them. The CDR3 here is CASSPNRALSGNTIYF. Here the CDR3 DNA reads TGTGCCAGCTCACCAAACCGGGCGCTCTCTGGAAACACCATATATTTT.

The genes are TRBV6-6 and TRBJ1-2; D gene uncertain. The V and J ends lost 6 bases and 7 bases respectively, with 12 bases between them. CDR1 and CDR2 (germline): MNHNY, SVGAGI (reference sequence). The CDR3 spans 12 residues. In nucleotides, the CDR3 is TGTGCCAGCAGCCACAGAGAGGGTGGCTACACCTTC. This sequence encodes CASSHREGGYTF.

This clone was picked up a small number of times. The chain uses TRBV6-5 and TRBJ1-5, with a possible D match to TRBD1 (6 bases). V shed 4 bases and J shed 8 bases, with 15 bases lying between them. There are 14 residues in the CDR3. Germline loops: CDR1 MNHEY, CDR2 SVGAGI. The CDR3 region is CASSSLGGLKPQHF. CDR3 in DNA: TGTGCCAGCAGTTCGCTTGGGGGCTTGAAGCCCCAGCATTTT.

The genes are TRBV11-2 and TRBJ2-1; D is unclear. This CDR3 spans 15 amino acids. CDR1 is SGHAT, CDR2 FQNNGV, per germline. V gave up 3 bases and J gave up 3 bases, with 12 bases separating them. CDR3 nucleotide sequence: TGTGCCAGCAGCTTCGAGGCCCTGCTCTACAATGAGCAGTTCTTC. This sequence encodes CASSFEALLYNEQFF.

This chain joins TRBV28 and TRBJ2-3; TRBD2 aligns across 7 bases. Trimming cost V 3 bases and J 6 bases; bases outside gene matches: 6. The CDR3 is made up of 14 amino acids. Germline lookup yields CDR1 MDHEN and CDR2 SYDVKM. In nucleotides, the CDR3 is TGTGCCAGCAGTTTGAGGAGGGAGGGCGATACGCAGTATTTT. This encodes CASSLRREGDTQYF.